Each of the 13 T cell receptor beta chains below was sequenced from the same sample in a study of blood T cell repertoires in COVID-19. The assay was immunoSEQ multiplex PCR, and TCRdb's table has in-frame clones only and misses some. The table has under 350,000 clones, roughly 86% seen once. Sequenced input: PBMCs or T cells enriched from blood (not recorded which). These receptors originate from a woman aged 18-29 years who had recovered from COVID-19.

The chain is built from TRBV7-9 and TRBJ2-5; 8 nucleotides line up with TRBD1. The germline V gene has CDR1 SEHNR and CDR2 FQNEAQ (reference sequence). This CDR3 is built from 16 residues. V lost 3 bases to trimming and J lost 4 bases; unmatched junction nucleotides: 10. In nucleotides, the CDR3 is TGTGCCAGCAGCTTCCTTCCAGGGGGCGTCGGAGAGACCCAGTACTTC. The encoded protein is CASSFLPGGVGETQYF. Full variable domain (missing parts from reference TRBV7-9 and TRBJ2-5): DTGVSQNPRHKITKRGQNVTFRCDPISEHNRLYWYRQTLGQGPEFLTYFQNEAQLEKSRLLSDRFSAERPKGSFSTLEIQRTEQGDSAMYLCASSFLPGGVGETQYFGPGTRLLVL.

The chain links TRBV19 to TRBJ1-3, with D possibly being TRBD1 (5 bases). Germline assignment: CDR1 LNHDA and CDR2 SQIVND (reference sequence). V was cut by 5 bases and J by 0 bases, with 23 bases left in between. CDR3 length: 19 amino acids. The CDR3 reads CASSADIPATGPSGNTIYF. The CDR3 nucleotides are TGTGCCAGTAGTGCGGACATTCCAGCTACCGGACCCTCTGGAAACACCATATATTTT.

About this clone itself: This same CDR3 is encoded by further DNA sequences in the sample. The chain joins TRBV15 to TRBJ2-7; possible D gene TRBD2, 6 bases. Germline V gene data show CDR1 as LNHNV and CDR2 as YYDKDF (reference sequence). The CDR3 is made up of 13 amino acids. With 0 bases removed from V and 4 bases from J, the gap between germline ends came to 7 bases. Here the CDR3 reads CATSRDRGYEQYF. CDR3 nucleotides: TGTGCCACCAGCAGAGATCGGGGGTACGAGCAGTACTTC.

The genes are TRBV10-1 and TRBJ2-7, with 8 bases identical to TRBD1. The CDR3 runs to 16 residues. After removal of 9 bases from V and 6 bases from J, the junction contained 19 bases not matched to a gene. The V gene's germline CDR1 is WNHNN and CDR2 SYGVQD (reference sequence). This CDR3 reads CASPFLSDREDVEQYF. The CDR3 DNA reads as TGCGCCAGTCCATTCCTCTCGGACAGGGAGGACGTCGAGCAGTACTTC.

V is TRBV4-2 and J is TRBJ2-1; TRBD2 matches at 9 bases. The CDR3 covers 15 residues. Unmatched junction bases numbered 4, after V lost 3 bases and J lost 4 bases. Germline V CDR1 and CDR2: LGHNA, YNFKEQ. DNA for the CDR3: TGTGCCAGCAGCCAGAAAGCGGGAGGATACAATGAGCAGTTCTTC. Its protein is CASSQKAGGYNEQFF.

This chain joins TRBV18 and TRBJ1-5; D ambiguous. Per the germline V gene, CDR1 is KGHSH and CDR2 is LQKENI. Between the trimmed V and J ends, which lost 3 bases and 11 bases, there was a span of 17 bases. The CDR3 spans 14 residues. The CDR3 region has the DNA TGTGCCAGCTCACCGAGTTCGGGGTTCGAGGCCCAGCATTTT. Residues: CASSPSSGFEAQHF.

The CDR3 DNA follows: TGTGCCAGCAGCTTGGATATCGGGAACACTGAAGCTTTCTTT. Protein sequence: CASSLDIGNTEAFF. The V call is TRBV5-4, the J call TRBJ1-1, with no clear D. CDR3 length equals 14 residues. Germline assignment: CDR1 SGHNT and CDR2 YYREEE (reference sequence). The ends were cut back, 0 bases at V and 1 base at J, with 7 bases in the middle.

J is TRBJ1-3 and V is TRBV3-1 (or the pseudogene TRBV3-2), with 10 bases fitting TRBD1. From germline, CDR1 is LGHDT and CDR2 YNNKEL (reference sequence). V shed 2 bases and J 3 bases; nucleotides not matched to a gene: 4. The CDR3 runs to 16 residues. The CDR3 coding sequence is TGTGCCAGCAGCCAACTAGGGACAGGGGATGGAAACACCATATATTTT. The encoded protein is CASSQLGTGDGNTIYF.

The CDR3: CASSPDGDWNYGYTF. The CDR3, as DNA: TGCGCCAGCAGCCCCGACGGAGATTGGAACTATGGCTACACCTTC. The chain has TRBV5-1 and TRBJ1-2; unclear D gene. V lost 4 bases to trimming and J lost 2 bases, with 15 bases between them. The CDR3 has 15 residues. Germline-derived CDR1 and CDR2 are SGHRS and YFSETQ.

The chain employs TRBV6-5 and TRBJ2-7, with 8 bases lining up with TRBD1. CDR3 length: 14 residues. CDR1 is MNHEY and CDR2 is SVGAGI in the germline V gene. V shed 4 bases and J 7 bases; nucleotides not matched to a gene: 9. This CDR3 is CASSFEDRVGEQYF. Written as DNA, the CDR3 is TGTGCCAGCAGTTTCGAGGACAGGGTTGGAGAGCAGTACTTC.

This sequence joins TRBV4-3 and TRBJ2-7; 9 nucleotides align to TRBD1. CDR1 is LGHNA, CDR2 YSLEER, per germline. Unmatched junction bases numbered 4, after V lost 1 base and J lost 6 bases. The CDR3 is 14 residues long. The DNA of the CDR3 is TGCGCCAGCAGCCAAGCTGCGGACAGGGGCGAGCAGTACTTC. Translation: CASSQAADRGEQYF.

J is TRBJ1-2 and V is TRBV6-1, with 8 nucleotides matching TRBD1. Germline CDR1 and CDR2: MNHNS and SASEGT. V lost 6 bases and J lost 4; bases outside the gene matches: 7. CDR3 length: 14 residues. The CDR3 sequence is CASSGQGISYGYTF. The CDR3 nucleotides are TGTGCCAGCAGCGGACAGGGAATTAGCTATGGCTACACCTTC.

The chain couples TRBV30 to TRBJ1-2; 7 positions match TRBD1. CDR1 and CDR2 (germline): GTSNPN, SVGIG (reference sequence). CDR3 length: 16 residues. Trimming at V came to 2 bases and at J to 4 bases, leaving 13 bases not matched to a gene. CDR3: CAWSLKTGVRGYGYTF. As DNA, the CDR3 is TGTGCCTGGAGTCTTAAAACAGGGGTAAGGGGCTATGGCTACACCTTC.